This is a list of T cell receptor beta chains from one sample in a study of cytomegalovirus exposure and HLA in healthy donors. Data came from immunoSEQ multiplex PCR; TCRdb stores just in-frame clones and leaves some out. This repertoire comprises fewer than 100,000 clones; its ten largest clones make up about 0.6%. Sequencing was performed on PBMCs. These receptor sequences come from a man in his fifties or sixties in good health and CMV-seronegative. Both conserved end residues are part of each CDR3. D genes are given only for firm matches.

d_call	v_call	j_call	cdr3_length	cdr3_nt	cdr3_aa
TRBD1	TRBV7-3	TRBJ2-2	16	TGTGCCAGCAGCTTAGTCGGGACAGTCTTTTTCGGGGAGCTGTTTTTT	CASSLVGTVFFGELFF
-	TRBV5-1	TRBJ1-2	15	TGCGCCAGCAGCTTGGCCCCAGGGATAGACTATGGCTACACCTTC	CASSLAPGIDYGYTF
TRBD1	TRBV18	TRBJ1-1	14	TGTGCCAGCTCACGGACAGGGGGCAACACTGAAGCTTTCTTT	CASSRTGGNTEAFF
TRBD1	TRBV28	TRBJ2-7	14	TGTGCCAGCAGTTATGGACAGGGGACCTACGAGCAGTACTTC	CASSYGQGTYEQYF
TRBD1	TRBV7-2	TRBJ1-2	14	TGTGCCAGCAGCAGGGACAGGGATACTTGGGGCTACACCTTC	CASSRDRDTWGYTF
TRBD1	TRBV6-5	TRBJ1-3	15	TGTGCCAGCAGTTACTCGATTCTGACAGGGAACACCATATATTTT	CASSYSILTGNTIYF
TRBD2	TRBV5-4	TRBJ2-3	16	TGTGCCAGCAGCTTGGGACTAGCGGGGGTCACAGATACGCAGTATTTT	CASSLGLAGVTDTQYF
-	TRBV27	TRBJ1-2	14	TGTGCCAGCAGTCCGTATAGGACAGACTATGGCTACACCTTC	CASSPYRTDYGYTF
-	TRBV2	TRBJ1-5	15	TGTGCCAGCAGTTTGCAGGGCACGGGCAATCAGCCCCAGCATTTT	CASSLQGTGNQPQHF
-	TRBV9	TRBJ1-4	14	TGTGCCAGCAGCGTAGGGGCCCCCTTCGAAAAACTGTTTTTT	CASSVGAPFEKLFF
TRBD1	TRBV18	TRBJ1-5	15	TGTGCCAGCTCATCCGGACAGGTGAATGGTCAGCCCCAGCATTTT	CASSSGQVNGQPQHF
TRBD1	TRBV28	TRBJ1-5	13	TGTGCCAGCAGGGCAGGGGGAAATCAGCCCCAGCATTTT	CASRAGGNQPQHF
-	TRBV18	TRBJ1-4	16	TGTGCCAGCTCACCACGAACCACGAGAGGGCCTGAAAAACTGTTTTTT	CASSPRTTRGPEKLFF
-	TRBV11-2	TRBJ2-5	12	TGTGCCAGCAGCTTACACGGTGAGACCCAGTACTTC	CASSLHGETQYF
TRBD1	TRBV6-6	TRBJ2-7	16	TGTGCCAGCAGTTTGAAGACGACAGGGGGCTTATACGAGCAGTACTTC	CASSLKTTGGLYEQYF
-	TRBV6-1	TRBJ1-6	14	TGTGCCAGCAGTGAAAGTAGGCGAGGGACACCCCTCCACTTT	CASSESRRGTPLHF
TRBD1	TRBV6-1	TRBJ1-2	13	TGTGCCAGCGGGACAGGGGGCTCGTATGGCTACACCTTC	CASGTGGSYGYTF
TRBD1	TRBV27	TRBJ2-7	13	TGTGCCAGCAGTCGGGACAGCTCCTACGAGCAGTACTTC	CASSRDSSYEQYF
TRBD1	TRBV10-1	TRBJ2-7	15	TGCGCCAGCAGTGAGTCCCGGACAGGGGGGTACGAGCAGTACTTC	CASSESRTGGYEQYF
TRBD1	TRBV19	TRBJ1-5	20	TGTGCCAGTAGTCGATTTTTGTATACCCCCGAGACAGGGGTCAATCAGCCCCAGCATTTT	CASSRFLYTPETGVNQPQHF
TRBD1	TRBV7-7	TRBJ2-2	16	TGTGCTAGCAGCCTAGGACAGGGAGTAAACACCGGGGAGCTGTTTTTT	CASSLGQGVNTGELFF
-	TRBV5-1	TRBJ2-7	12	TGCGCCAGCAGCAAACAGGGCTACGAGCAGTACTTC	CASSKQGYEQYF
-	TRBV19	TRBJ1-4	13	TGTGCCAGTAGTATATCCACAAATGAAAAACTGTTTTTT	CASSISTNEKLFF
-	TRBV9	TRBJ1-3	15	TGTGCCAGCAGCCCCCCCGACAGGAACGGAAACACCATATATTTT	CASSPPDRNGNTIYF
-	TRBV2	TRBJ2-7	20	TGTGCCAGCACCGAAGGACCGAATTTACCGGGGGTTGATCTGCCTGGCGAGCAGTACTTC	CASTEGPNLPGVDLPGEQYF
-	TRBV28	TRBJ1-5	16	TGTGCCAGCAGTTTTTCTTCAGGCAATAGCAATCAGCCCCAGCATTTT	CASSFSSGNSNQPQHF
-	TRBV6-5	TRBJ1-4	14	TGTGCCAGCAGTTCGCAGGGTCTGGATGAAAAACTGTTTTTT	CASSSQGLDEKLFF
-	TRBV4-2	TRBJ2-1	15	TGTGCCAGCAGCCAAGATTCATCCCAGGGTTATGAGCAGTTCTTC	CASSQDSSQGYEQFF
-	TRBV19	TRBJ2-1	15	TGTGCCAGTAACAAGGACGTTTACCCGGGGAATGAGCAGTTCTTC	CASNKDVYPGNEQFF
-	TRBV2	TRBJ1-1	13	TGTGCCAGCAGTGTGGGCCGGGAAACTGAAGCTTTCTTT	CASSVGRETEAFF
-	TRBV19	TRBJ1-6	14	TGTGCCAGTAGTACTAGTCAAGAAAATTCACCCCTCCACTTT	CASSTSQENSPLHF
TRBD1	TRBV4-1	TRBJ1-2	14	TGCGCCAGCAGCCACCCAGGGGGCGCTTTTGGCTACACCTTC	CASSHPGGAFGYTF
-	TRBV18	TRBJ2-7	14	TGTGCCAGCTCACCAGGAGAGGGAACCTACGAGCAGTACTTC	CASSPGEGTYEQYF
-	TRBV29-1	TRBJ2-5	15	TGCAGCGTTGGGGGGGGGCATCGGAGAGAAGAGACCCAGTACTTC	CSVGGGHRREETQYF
-	TRBV30	TRBJ1-1	14	TGTGCCTGGAGTGTCCTCATCGGGGACACTGAAGCTTTCTTT	CAWSVLIGDTEAFF
-	TRBV7-9	TRBJ1-5	14	TGTGCCAGCAGCTTCGGGGTTGGCAATCAGCCCCAGCATTTT	CASSFGVGNQPQHF
-	TRBV5-1	TRBJ1-6	15	TGCGCCAGCAGCTCCTCCACTAGGAGTGATTCACCCCTCCACTTT	CASSSSTRSDSPLHF
-	TRBV5-5	TRBJ1-5	16	TGTGCCAGCAGCTGGGTGGGGGGAGATAGCAATCAGCCCCAGCATTTT	CASSWVGGDSNQPQHF
-	TRBV10-1	TRBJ2-5	13	TGCGCCAGCAGTTATCGGACTCAAGAGACCCAGTACTTC	CASSYRTQETQYF
-	TRBV27	TRBJ1-6	13	TGTGCCAGCAGTTTGTTTCAGGATTCACCCCTCCACTTT	CASSLFQDSPLHF
-	TRBV5-1	TRBJ1-2	16	TGCGCCAGCAGCGCGAGGGCAGGGGAACAGGGCTATGGCTACACCTTC	CASSARAGEQGYGYTF
TRBD2	TRBV7-2	TRBJ2-7	14	TGTGCCAGCATCCTGGGGGGGGGATTCTACGAGCAGTACTTC	CASILGGGFYEQYF
TRBD1	TRBV7-2	TRBJ1-6	16	TGTGCCAGCAGCTTATTTTGGGGACAGGGGAGTTCACCCCTCCACTTT	CASSLFWGQGSSPLHF
-	TRBV6-5	TRBJ1-3	14	TGTGCCACCCAGGGCTCCTTCTCTGGAAACACCATATATTTT	CATQGSFSGNTIYF
-	TRBV5-1	TRBJ1-2	14	TGCGCCAGCAGCTACGAGGAGGGGAGCTATGGCTACACCTTC	CASSYEEGSYGYTF
TRBD2	TRBV29-1	TRBJ2-1	14	TGCAGCGTTGCACGGGGGGGCCCCGGCAATGAGCAGTTCTTC	CSVARGGPGNEQFF
-	TRBV27	TRBJ2-7	14	TGTGCCAGCAGCCCACGGGTAGGAACCTACGAGCAGTACTTC	CASSPRVGTYEQYF
TRBD2	TRBV11-3	TRBJ2-1	13	TGTGCCAGCAGCCGACTAGCTTACAATGAGCAGTTCTTC	CASSRLAYNEQFF
TRBD1	TRBV18	TRBJ2-6	18	TGTGCCAGCTCACCCCGGGACAGGGGGAGCTCTGGGGCCAACGTCCTGACTTTC	CASSPRDRGSSGANVLTF
-	TRBV7-2	TRBJ1-1	14	TGTGCCAGCAGCGAAGACAGAACGAACACTGAAGCTTTCTTT	CASSEDRTNTEAFF